This T cell receptor beta chain was recorded in a study of blood T cell repertoires in COVID-19. Study-level information: Samples came from the United States, Italy and Spain, spanning acute and convalescent COVID-19. PBMCs, B-cell-depleted T cells, or T cells were the source of the cDNA or gDNA that made up the material.

A single count supports this clone. Authors' processing steps: It was from reference gene primer amplification that nucleated cell counts were estimated. Clones were sequenced by immunoSEQ multiplex PCR, and TCRdb holds only the in-frame ones, with some missing. V and J calls and clone size are as listed in that table; D and trimming were resolved from the DNA. The sample yields tens of thousands of clones, 75% to 95% seen once. Germline CDR1 is MGHDK and CDR2 is SYGVNS. The CDR3 spans 15 residues. The V gene lost 1 base and the J gene lost 2 bases, with 9 bases spanning the gap. This sequence joins TRBV25-1 and TRBJ2-4; D is perhaps TRBD2 (6 bases). The specimen sequenced was peripheral blood. This sequence was found in a human donor with active COVID-19. The donor label of this sample is uncertain. CDR3 in DNA: TGTGCCAGCAGTGAATCGGGACTTTCCAAAAACATTCAGTACTTC. Protein product: CASSESGLSKNIQYF. The full variable domain, with the rest looked up from reference TRBV25-1 and TRBJ2-4, is EADIYQTPRYLVIGTGKKITLECSQTMGHDKMYWYQQDPGMELHLIHYSYGVNSTEKGDLSSESTVSRIRTEHFPLTLESARPSHTSQYLCASSESGLSKNIQYFGAGTRLSVL.